This note documents a single TCR beta chain sequence. The antigen it binds to is not known. Per-base quality was not reported, and no clone a single base away is much larger than it. The data belong to a study of control samples from healthy donors and cancer patients (dated by TCRdb to between 2020 and 2021). To prepare the library, the immunoSEQ multiplex PCR assay was applied. What TCRdb holds here is the immuneACCESS table cut down to in-frame rearrangements. Part of the clones is not present; checked against another copy, under half of the missing clones reflect an unresolved V gene, and the others are unexplained. Within this sample are 100,000 or so clones, with around four fifths of them counted one time only. Of the sample, under 15% is held by the ten largest clones. The CDR3 goes from the cysteine to the phenylalanine over 19 residues. The kept DNA is CDR3 alone, 57 bases in frame from the first base. CDR1 and CDR2 are read off the germline V gene as KGHSH and LQKENI. The germline V and J ends show losses of 0 bases and 3 bases respectively, and no gene match explains 7 bases of the junction.

The sample was blood. This receptor was identified in a woman in her forties or fifties in good health. This sequence uses TRBV18 and TRBJ2-2; a stretch of 13 junction bases matches TRBD2. The sequenced DNA: TGTGCCAGCTCACCACCAAGGACTAGCGGGAGCATGTACACCGGGGAGCTGTTTTTT. The encoded protein is CASSPPRTSGSMYTGELFF.